This T cell receptor beta chain was found in a study of cytomegalovirus exposure and HLA in healthy donors. Study context: From donors who were HLA-typed, an early data release held about 89 million unique TCRs. Overall study findings and caveats: Later on, analysis showed that most CMV-associated TCR beta chains appeared to be HLA-restricted.

The PCR was carried out with 60 Vbeta primers and 13 Jbeta primers. The assay was immunoSEQ multiplex PCR, and TCRdb's table has in-frame clones only and misses some. The data contain 80,000 to 90,000 clones, approximately 80% of them singletons. With respect to this clone: Its antigen is undetermined.

Healthy people donating bone marrow made up the donors. This receptor was identified in a man between 25 and 39 years old in good health and CMV-seronegative. The source material was PBMCs.

As DNA, the CDR3 is TGTGCCAGCAGCGAGGGGACAGGGGTTAGAGAAAAACTGTTTTTT. Amino acid sequence: CASSEGTGVREKLFF. The chain employs TRBV7-9 and TRBJ1-4; 10 bases fit TRBD1. The CDR3 covers 15 residues. V lost 5 bases, J lost 8 bases, and 8 bases stayed unmatched. Germline CDR1 and CDR2: SEHNR and FQNEAQ (reference sequence).